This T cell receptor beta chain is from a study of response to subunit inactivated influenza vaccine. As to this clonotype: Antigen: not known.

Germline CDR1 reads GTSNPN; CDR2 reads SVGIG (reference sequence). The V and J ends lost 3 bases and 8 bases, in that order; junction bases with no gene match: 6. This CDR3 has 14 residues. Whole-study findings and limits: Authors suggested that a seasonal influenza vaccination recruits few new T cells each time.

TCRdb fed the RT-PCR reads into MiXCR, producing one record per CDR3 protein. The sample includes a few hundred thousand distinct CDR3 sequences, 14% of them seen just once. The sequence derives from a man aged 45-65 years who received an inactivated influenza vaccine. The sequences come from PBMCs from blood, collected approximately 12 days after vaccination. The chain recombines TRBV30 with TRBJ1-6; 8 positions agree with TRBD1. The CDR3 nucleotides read TGTGCCTGGAGAAAGGACAGGGTATATTCACCCCTCCACTTT. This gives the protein CAWRKDRVYSPLHF. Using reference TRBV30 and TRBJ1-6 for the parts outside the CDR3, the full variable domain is SQTIHQWPATLVQPVGSPLSLECTVEGTSNPNLYWYRQAAGRGLQLLFYSVGIGQISSEVPQNLSASRPQDRQFILSSKKLLLSDSGFYLCAWRKDRVYSPLHFGNGTRLTVT.